This T cell receptor beta chain emerged from a study of blood T cell repertoires in COVID-19. The V segment lost 5 bases and the J segment 0 bases; nucleotides outside the gene matches: 5. Germline values: CDR1 LNHNV, CDR2 YYDKDF (reference sequence). The CDR3 spans 16 residues. Sequencing was performed with immunoSEQ multiplex PCR; in TCRdb, only in-frame clones are kept and a portion is missing. The sample consists of about 200,000 clones, 86% of them appearing once. V gene TRBV15 combines with J gene TRBJ1-3; 9 bases agree with TRBD1. The TCR comes from a woman in her thirties or forties in a cohort exposed to, infected with or recovered from COVID-19 (not recorded which). The sample comprised PBMCs or T cells enriched from blood (not recorded which). CDR3 amino acids: CATSSMDRGSGNTIYF. The DNA for the CDR3 is TGTGCCACCAGCTCAATGGACAGGGGCTCTGGAAACACCATATATTTT.